This passage covers 30 T cell receptor beta chains from one sample sequenced in a study of read filtering for tumor transcriptome and immune sequencing. From about 0.4 ug of RNA, a library with molecular barcoded alpha/delta and beta/gamma adaptors was made. TCRdb redid the calling of the reads with MiXCR, one entry per CDR3 protein. This repertoire shows about 9,200 distinct CDR3 sequences, about a sixth found once; its top ten account for 25% to 30%. Sequencing used a population of CD138-negative cells sorted from bone marrow. These receptors were taken from a donor aged 40 or over with multiple myeloma.

The chain has TRBV30 and TRBJ1-1; 7 nucleotides align to TRBD1. V was pared by 0 bases and J by 3 bases, with 1 base of the junction left unmatched. The germline CDR1 and CDR2 sequences are GTSNPN and SVGIG (reference sequence). CDR3 length: 13 amino acids. CDR3 nucleotide sequence: TGTGCCTGGAGTGTAGGGGGCTACACTGAAGCTTTCTTT. Its translation is CAWSVGGYTEAFF. Supplemented by reference TRBV30 and TRBJ1-1, the full variable domain reads SQTIHQWPATLVQPVGSPLSLECTVEGTSNPNLYWYRQAAGRGLQLLFYSVGIGQISSEVPQNLSASRPQDRQFILSSKKLLLSDSGFYLCAWSVGGYTEAFFGQGTRLTVV.

This clonotype appeared a few times. A read error may be the cause here, since a much bigger clone is one base away. The chain uses TRBV3-1 and TRBJ1-1, with a possible D match to TRBD1 (5 bases). This CDR3 spans 13 amino acids. In germline, CDR1 is LGHDT, CDR2 YNNKEL (reference sequence). The CDR3 loop reads CAGSHRGAPEAFF. The CDR3 DNA sequence: TGTGCCGGCAGCCACCGAGGGGCCCCTGAAGCTTTCTTT.

This clonotype was observed at least ten times. The chain uses TRBV12-3 or TRBV12-4 and TRBJ2-1, with 14 bases that match TRBD2. Trimming took 5 bases from V and 7 from J; bases not matched to a gene: 4. The CDR3 loop spans 15 amino acids. Here the CDR3 DNA reads TGTGCCAGCAGTCTGGGACTAGCGGGGGAGAATGAGCAGTTCTTC. The encoded protein is CASSLGLAGENEQFF.

The table lists this clonotype with many counts. The chain links TRBV2 to TRBJ1-6, with unresolved D. This CDR3 is 10 amino acids long. V lost 6 bases to trimming and J lost 14 bases, with 8 bases between them. Germline CDR1 and CDR2: SNHLY and FYNNEI. CDR3 DNA sequence: TGTGCCAGCAGCGTTCGGACCCTCCACTTT. Protein product: CASSVRTLHF.

To note about this clonotype: With only one base between it and a far larger clone, this is likely a read error. Given the absence of the conserved phenylalanine or tryptophan at the CDR3 end, a read error is likely. The chain carries TRBV5-4 and TRBJ2-6; D possibly uses TRBD1 or TRBD2 (5 bases each). Germline values: CDR1 SGHNT, CDR2 YYREEE (reference sequence). V lost 4 bases and J 2 bases, leaving 16 bases between the germline ends. The CDR3 is 17 residues long. In nucleotides, the CDR3 is TGTGCCAGCAGCCTGGGACCGACCCCTCCTGGGGCCAACGTCCTGACTATC. The encoded protein is CASSLGPTPPGANVLTI.

A note on this clonotype: A far larger clone is one base from this, pointing to a likely read error. The chain recombines TRBV3-1 with TRBJ1-4, with D possibly being TRBD1 (6 bases). The DNA end lines up better with TRBJ2-3; the J call may be wrong. Looked up from germline, CDR1 is LGHDT and CDR2 is YNNKEL (reference sequence). This CDR3 comprises 17 residues. The CDR3 region has the DNA TGTGCCAGCAGCCCGCCCCGGACAGCGCCAAGCACAGGTACGCAGTATTTT. Protein sequence: CASSPPRTAPSTGTQYF.

This chain links TRBV12-3 or TRBV12-4 with TRBJ2-7; 7 bases align to TRBD1. V lost 0 bases and J lost 5; bases outside the gene matches: 7. This CDR3 has 15 amino acids. The CDR3 sequence is CASSLAQGEYNEQYF. Here the CDR3 DNA reads TGTGCCAGCAGTTTAGCGCAGGGGGAATACAACGAGCAGTACTTC.

This clonotype qualifies as medium-sized. The rearrangement joins TRBV12-3 or TRBV12-4 to TRBJ2-2; D is ambiguous. There are 13 residues in the CDR3. Trimming pared 2 bases from V and 7 bases from J, leaving 8 bases between. CDR3 in amino acids: CASSLLVSGELFF. The CDR3, as DNA: TGTGCCAGCAGTTTACTCGTGAGCGGGGAGCTGTTTTTT.

This clonotype was picked up many times. J is TRBJ2-1 and V is TRBV7-9, with D unclear. The CDR3 runs 13 residues. Germline lookup yields CDR1 SEHNR and CDR2 FQNEAQ (reference sequence). Deletions cut 4 bases from V and 4 bases from J, with 8 bases between. The CDR3 loop reads CASSWQSYNEQFF. The CDR3 nucleotides are TGTGCCAGCAGCTGGCAGTCATACAATGAGCAGTTCTTC.

By share, this clonotype counts as medium-sized. The genes are TRBV9 and TRBJ2-1, with a possible D match to TRBD2 (5 bases). Trimming stripped 0 bases from V and 1 base from J, with 11 bases between. Germline V gene sequence: CDR1 SGDLS, CDR2 YYNGEE. The CDR3 runs 16 residues. The CDR3 region is CASSVGNRGSYNEQFF. CDR3 sequence (DNA): TGTGCCAGCAGCGTAGGGAATCGGGGTTCCTACAATGAGCAGTTCTTC.

At least ten counts were recorded for this clonotype. The V and J genes are TRBV7-3 and TRBJ2-1; 8 bases agree with TRBD2. This CDR3 comprises 17 residues. V was pared by 1 base and J by 3 bases, with 8 bases of the junction left unmatched. Germline V gene lookup returns CDR1 SGHTA and CDR2 FQGTGA. CDR3 coding DNA: TGTGCCAGCAGCTTAAAACGGGAGGGCCCTTTCTACAATGAGCAGTTCTTC. Translated, it gives CASSLKREGPFYNEQFF.

Comment on this clonotype: Only one base separates this from a far larger clonotype, so it likely reflects a read error. The gene calls are TRBV7-9 and TRBJ2-3; D unresolved. The germline V and J ends were trimmed by 4 bases and 1 base, with 15 bases remaining between them. CDR1 and CDR2 from the germline V gene are SEHNR and FQNEAQ (reference sequence). The CDR3 is made up of 16 amino acids. The CDR3 here is CASSSKRSTRTDTQYF. Written as DNA, the CDR3 is TGTGCCAGCAGCTCCAAACGATCCACTCGCACAGATACGCAGTATTTT.

This clonotype came up many times. This chain's CDR3 is CASSSLAGASYEQYF. The CDR3 DNA sequence: TGCGCCAGCAGCTCTCTAGCGGGGGCTTCCTACGAGCAGTACTTC. This chain links TRBV5-1 with TRBJ2-7, with TRBD2 matching 10 bases. Germline loops: CDR1 SGHRS, CDR2 YFSETQ. This CDR3 has 15 amino acids. V was pared by 3 bases and J by 1 base, with 4 bases of the junction left unmatched.

Relative to its sample, this clonotype is medium-sized. This chain connects TRBV28 to TRBJ2-1; TRBD2 might be the D (5 bases). V gave up 8 bases and J gave up 0 bases, with 11 bases separating them. Germline loops: CDR1 MDHEN, CDR2 SYDVKM. The CDR3 spans 14 residues. DNA of the CDR3: TGTGCCAGCGCCGGTGCGGGCTCCTACAATGAGCAGTTCTTC. Protein: CASAGAGSYNEQFF.

Remarks on this clonotype: This is likely an artifact of a read error, given a far larger clone one base away. The V gene is TRBV7-2, the J gene TRBJ2-5; D perhaps matches TRBD2 (5 bases). V shed 6 bases and J shed 2 bases, with 10 bases lying between them. Germline-derived CDR1 and CDR2 are SGHTA and FQGNSA. The CDR3 is 13 residues long. The CDR3 DNA follows: TGTGCCAGCAGGGAGGTAGGGCAAGAGACCCAGTACTTC. As protein: CASREVGQETQYF.

This clonotype appeared many times. The V call is TRBV2, the J call TRBJ2-5; the match to TRBD2 covers 8 bases. Germline CDR1 SNHLY, CDR2 FYNNEI. The V segment lost 3 bases and the J segment 1 base; nucleotides outside the gene matches: 1. The CDR3 sequence is 14 residues long. The CDR3 DNA follows: TGTGCCAGCAGTGACGGGGGGGCCCAAGAGACCCAGTACTTC. Protein product: CASSDGGAQETQYF.

The chain joins TRBV7-2 to TRBJ2-5; D remains unclear. Germline V lookup: CDR1 SGHTA, CDR2 FQGNSA. V was shortened by 4 bases and J by 4 bases, with 22 bases between the two germline ends. The CDR3 spans 17 residues. As DNA, the CDR3 is TGTGCCAGCAGCTACGCCACTTGGTACAGCTTAGGAGAGACCCAGTACTTC. Translated, it gives CASSYATWYSLGETQYF.

This clonotype was seen at least ten times. The genes are TRBV4-2 and TRBJ1-1, with TRBD1 identical over 8 bases. Trimming cost V 0 bases and J 0 bases; bases outside gene matches: 6. CDR3 length: 17 residues. The V gene's germline CDR1 is LGHNA and CDR2 YNFKEQ. In DNA form, the CDR3 reads TGTGCCAGCAGCCAAGATCCGCAGGGGGCTATGAACACTGAAGCTTTCTTT. Protein: CASSQDPQGAMNTEAFF.

V is TRBV11-2 and J is TRBJ2-7; 12 bases agree with TRBD2. CDR3 length: 16 amino acids. Germline CDR1 and CDR2: SGHAT and FQNNGV. Trimming removed 5 bases from V and 7 bases from J; junction bases left unmatched: 12. The CDR3 is CASSKHLAGGHNEQYF. The CDR3 bases are TGTGCCAGCAGCAAACACCTAGCGGGAGGGCACAATGAGCAGTACTTC.

The table lists this clonotype with many counts. The chain carries TRBV20-1 and TRBJ1-1; 7 nucleotides line up with TRBD1. Germline CDR1 DFQATT, CDR2 SNEGSKA (reference sequence). The length of the CDR3 is 13 residues. The CDR3 sequence: CRAPRGMNTEAFF. In DNA form, the CDR3 reads TGCAGGGCTCCCAGGGGGATGAACACTGAAGCTTTCTTT.

This clonotype was detected ten times or more. A much larger clone lies a single base off, so this may be a read error. The rearrangement uses TRBV28 and TRBJ1-5, with 10 positions matching TRBD1. Germline V gives CDR1 MDHEN, CDR2 SYDVKM. The J segment lost 9 bases and the V segment lost 3 bases, leaving 5 bases of the junction unmatched. The CDR3 is 14 residues long. CDR3 DNA sequence: TGTGCCAGCAGTTTGACAGGGGGCTATCTGCCCCAGCATTTT. Its translation is CASSLTGGYLPQHF.

This clonotype was observed many times. The gene calls are TRBV12-3 or TRBV12-4 and TRBJ2-3; 7 nucleotides align to TRBD1. The trim removed 6 bases at V and 2 bases at J, leaving 5 bases unmatched. This CDR3 is built from 14 residues. CDR3 residues: CASSPGQTTDTQYF. The DNA of the CDR3 is TGTGCCAGCAGCCCGGGACAGACCACAGATACGCAGTATTTT.

The rearrangement joins TRBV10-3 to TRBJ1-2; the D is unclear. Germline V gives CDR1 ENHRY, CDR2 SYGVKD. This CDR3 spans 14 amino acids. V lost 0 bases to trimming and J lost 7 bases, with 12 bases between them. The CDR3 nucleotides are TGTGCCATCAGTGAGTCGATAACGGCCCCTGGCTACACCTTC. Its protein product is CAISESITAPGYTF.

By frequency in the sample, this clonotype is medium-sized. The chain couples TRBV20-1 to TRBJ2-3; the D gene is possibly TRBD2 (5 bases). This CDR3 contains 13 residues. V shed 6 bases and J shed 1 base, with 11 bases lying between them. Looked up from germline, CDR1 is DFQATT and CDR2 is SNEGSKA (reference sequence). As DNA, the CDR3 is TGCAGTGCCCGCCGGGGAGGCACAGATACGCAGTATTTT. As protein: CSARRGGTDTQYF.

With regard to this clonotype: Only one base separates this from a far larger clonotype, so it likely reflects a read error. This sequence joins TRBV6-5 and TRBJ2-7, with unresolved D. Germline CDR1 is MNHEY and CDR2 is SVGAGI. The CDR3 consists of 13 residues. V was shortened by 7 bases and J by 2 bases, with 12 bases between the two germline ends. The DNA of the CDR3 is TGTGCCAGCAACGGGCGCGGAACCTACGAGCAGTACTTC. Translated, it gives CASNGRGTYEQYF.

Regarding this clonotype: Since the CDR3 does not end with the conserved phenylalanine or tryptophan, this likely comes from a read error. The V call is TRBV3-1, the J call TRBJ2-1, with TRBD2 identical over 10 bases. Germline CDR1 is LGHDT and CDR2 is YNNKEL (reference sequence). The CDR3 extends over 19 amino acids. Unmatched junction bases numbered 9, after V lost 1 base and J lost 0 bases. The chain's CDR3 is CASSQGGAGGPYSYNEQFL. CDR3 bases: TGTGCCAGCAGCCAAGGCGGAGCGGGGGGGCCTTACTCCTACAATGAGCAGTTCCTC.

This clonotype is categorized as medium-sized (0.01 to 0.1%). The V and J genes are TRBV19 and TRBJ2-1; D is perhaps TRBD1 (5 bases). Germline CDR1 is LNHDA and CDR2 is SQIVND (reference sequence). V was clipped by 7 bases and J by 10 bases, with 14 bases between them. The CDR3 covers 12 residues. The CDR3 DNA reads as TGTGCCAGTAATGAGATATGGGGCGAGCAGTTCTTC. Amino acids: CASNEIWGEQFF.

The sample holds many counts of this clonotype. The rearrangement joins TRBV7-9 to TRBJ2-5; perhaps TRBD2 as D (7 bases). V lost 5 bases, J lost 5 bases, and 24 bases lay in between. The CDR3 extends over 17 amino acids. Germline CDR1 and CDR2: SEHNR and FQNEAQ (reference sequence). CDR3 region: CASSPHGGGRGGETQYF. The CDR3 coding sequence is TGTGCCAGCAGCCCCCATGGGGGAGGCAGGGGAGGGGAGACCCAGTACTTC.

In this sample, this clonotype turned up many times. This rearrangement joins TRBV7-3 to TRBJ2-1, with D maybe TRBD2 (5 bases). Germline V gene data show CDR1 as SGHTA and CDR2 as FQGTGA. V was trimmed by 1 base and J by 8 bases, leaving 9 bases between them. The CDR3 covers 13 residues. CDR3 protein: CASSLNRGDEQFF. The CDR3 DNA follows: TGTGCCAGCAGCTTAAATCGGGGAGATGAGCAGTTCTTC.

This clonotype was seen repeatedly, ten times or more. The chain uses TRBV15 and TRBJ1-4; weak D call: TRBD1 (6 bases). V shed 1 base and J shed 7 bases, with 16 bases lying between them. Germline CDR1 and CDR2: LNHNV and YYDKDF (reference sequence). The length of the CDR3 is 16 residues. CDR3 protein: CATSRAGEGQREKLFF. The CDR3 DNA reads as TGTGCCACCAGCAGAGCCGGCGAGGGACAACGTGAAAAACTGTTTTTT.